The 5 T cell receptor beta chains below come from one sample, sequenced in a study of Graves' ophthalmopathy and Graves' hyperthyroidism. Amplification from RNA transcripts yielded the TCR beta CDR3 regions. RT-PCR with HTBI primers came first, then second-round multiplex PCR. TCRdb redid the calling of the multiplex PCR reads with MiXCR, one entry per CDR3 protein. The repertoire includes about 410,000 distinct CDR3 sequences, approximately 16% of them detected once, and about 1.4% sits in the top ten. Sequenced input: peripheral blood. These receptors came from a woman aged 18-30 years with Graves' ophthalmopathy.

The CDR3 nucleotides are TGTGCCAGCAGTTTGGAGGCAGGGGTGGAAGCTTTCTTT. It codes for CASSLEAGVEAFF. V gene TRBV12-3 or TRBV12-4 combines with J gene TRBJ1-1; D is possibly TRBD1 (6 bases). V lost 3 bases to trimming and J lost 8 bases, with 13 bases between them. The CDR3 is 13 amino acids.

The rearrangement uses TRBV7-2 and TRBJ2-2; no clear D. V was cut by 5 bases and J by 3 bases, with 10 bases left in between. This CDR3 comprises 14 residues. The germline V gene encodes CDR1 SGHTA and CDR2 FQGNSA. This CDR3 reads CASSRLRDTGELFF. CDR3 coding DNA: TGTGCCAGCAGCCGTCTCCGAGACACCGGGGAGCTGTTTTTT.

This clonotype has ten or more counts. The chain links TRBV12-3 or TRBV12-4 to TRBJ2-7; 11 bases align to TRBD2. The CDR3 loop spans 17 amino acids. V was clipped by 1 base and J by 5 bases; unmatched bases: 10. The CDR3 is CASSLGPLVAGGDEQYF. CDR3 DNA: TGTGCCAGCAGTTTAGGCCCTTTGGTAGCGGGGGGGGACGAGCAGTACTTC.

This clonotype was counted ten times or more. The genes are TRBV28 and TRBJ2-5, with 13 bases lining up with TRBD2. Germline lookup yields CDR1 MDHEN and CDR2 SYDVKM. The CDR3 spans 15 residues. Trimming cost V 6 bases and J 5 bases; bases outside gene matches: 6. CDR3 region: CASRWTSGSQETQYF. The CDR3 DNA sequence: TGTGCCAGCAGGTGGACTAGCGGGAGCCAGGAGACCCAGTACTTC.

The sample holds many counts of this clonotype. The rearrangement links TRBV12-3 or TRBV12-4 to TRBJ2-4, with D tentatively TRBD2 (5 bases). V lost 7 bases, J lost 0 bases, and 16 bases lay in between. The CDR3 is 16 amino acids. As DNA, the CDR3 is TGTGCCAGCACCCACGGGGAAGGGCTAGCCAAAAACATTCAGTACTTC. Encoded protein: CASTHGEGLAKNIQYF.